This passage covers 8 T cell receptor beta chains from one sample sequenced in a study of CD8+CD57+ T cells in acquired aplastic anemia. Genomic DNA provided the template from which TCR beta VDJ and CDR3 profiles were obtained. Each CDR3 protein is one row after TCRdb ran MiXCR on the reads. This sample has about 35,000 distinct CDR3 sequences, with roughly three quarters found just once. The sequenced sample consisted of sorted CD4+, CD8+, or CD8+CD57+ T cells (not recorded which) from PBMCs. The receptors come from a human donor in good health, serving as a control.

CDR3 sequence reads: CASREGGSTEAFF. Written as DNA, the CDR3 is TGTGCCAGTAGGGAGGGGGGAAGCACTGAAGCTTTCTTT. The chain has TRBV19 and TRBJ1-1; D perhaps matches TRBD1 (6 bases). The length of the CDR3 is 13 residues. Trimming cost V 6 bases and J 4 bases, with 12 bases left between them. Germline CDR1 and CDR2: LNHDA and SQIVND (reference sequence).

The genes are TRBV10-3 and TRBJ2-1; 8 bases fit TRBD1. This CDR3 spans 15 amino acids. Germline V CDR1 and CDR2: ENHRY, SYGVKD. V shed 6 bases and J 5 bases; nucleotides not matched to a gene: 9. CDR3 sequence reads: CAIRRQGTYHNEQFF. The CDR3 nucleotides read TGTGCCATCAGGAGACAGGGGACCTACCACAATGAGCAGTTCTTC.

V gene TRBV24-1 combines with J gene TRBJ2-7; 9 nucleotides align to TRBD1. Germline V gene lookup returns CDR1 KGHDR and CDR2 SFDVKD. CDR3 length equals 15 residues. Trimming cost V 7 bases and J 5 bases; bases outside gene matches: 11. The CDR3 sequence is CATSAGTGWYDEQYF. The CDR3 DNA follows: TGTGCCACCAGCGCTGGGACAGGGTGGTACGACGAGCAGTACTTC.

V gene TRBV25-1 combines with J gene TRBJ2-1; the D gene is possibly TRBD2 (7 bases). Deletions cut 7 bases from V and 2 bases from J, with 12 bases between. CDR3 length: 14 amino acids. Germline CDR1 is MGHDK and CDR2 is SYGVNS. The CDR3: CASTPGGPYNEQFF. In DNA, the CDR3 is TGTGCCAGCACCCCGGGGGGCCCCTACAATGAGCAGTTCTTC.

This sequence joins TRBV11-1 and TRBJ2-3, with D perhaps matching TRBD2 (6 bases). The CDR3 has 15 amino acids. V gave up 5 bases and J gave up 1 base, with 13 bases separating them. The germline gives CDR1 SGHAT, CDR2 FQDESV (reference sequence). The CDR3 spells CASSPGVGGTDTQYF. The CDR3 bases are TGTGCCAGCAGCCCGGGAGTGGGGGGCACAGATACGCAGTATTTT. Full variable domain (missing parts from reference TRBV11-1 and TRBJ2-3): EAEVAQSPRYKITEKSQAVAFWCDPISGHATLYWYRQILGQGPELLVQFQDESVVDDSQLPKDRFSAERLKGVDSTLKIQPAELGDSAMYLCASSPGVGGTDTQYFGPGTRLTVL.

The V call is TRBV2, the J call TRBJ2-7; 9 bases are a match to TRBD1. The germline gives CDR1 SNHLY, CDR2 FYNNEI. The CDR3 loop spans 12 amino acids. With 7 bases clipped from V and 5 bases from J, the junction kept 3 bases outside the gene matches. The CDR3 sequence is CASTRTGDEQYV. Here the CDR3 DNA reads TGTGCCAGCACAAGGACAGGGGACGAGCAGTACGTC.

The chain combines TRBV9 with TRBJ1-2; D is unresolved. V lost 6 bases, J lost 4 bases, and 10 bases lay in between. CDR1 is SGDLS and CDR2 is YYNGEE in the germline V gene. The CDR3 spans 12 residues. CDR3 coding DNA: TGTGCCAGCAATGACGGACTCTATGGCTACACCTTC. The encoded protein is CASNDGLYGYTF.

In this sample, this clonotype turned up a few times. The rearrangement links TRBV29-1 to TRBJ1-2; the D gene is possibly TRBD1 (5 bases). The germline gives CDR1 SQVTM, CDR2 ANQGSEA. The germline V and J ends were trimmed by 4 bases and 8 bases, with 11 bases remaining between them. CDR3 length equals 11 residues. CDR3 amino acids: CSVAWQGGYTF. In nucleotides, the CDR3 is TGCAGCGTTGCCTGGCAGGGAGGCTACACCTTC. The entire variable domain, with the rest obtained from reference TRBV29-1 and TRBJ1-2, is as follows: SAVISQKPSRDICQRGTSLTIQCQVDSQVTMMFWYRQQPGQSLTLIATANQGSEATYESGFVIDKFPISRPNLTFSTLTVSNMSPEDSSIYLCSVAWQGGYTFGSGTRLTVV.